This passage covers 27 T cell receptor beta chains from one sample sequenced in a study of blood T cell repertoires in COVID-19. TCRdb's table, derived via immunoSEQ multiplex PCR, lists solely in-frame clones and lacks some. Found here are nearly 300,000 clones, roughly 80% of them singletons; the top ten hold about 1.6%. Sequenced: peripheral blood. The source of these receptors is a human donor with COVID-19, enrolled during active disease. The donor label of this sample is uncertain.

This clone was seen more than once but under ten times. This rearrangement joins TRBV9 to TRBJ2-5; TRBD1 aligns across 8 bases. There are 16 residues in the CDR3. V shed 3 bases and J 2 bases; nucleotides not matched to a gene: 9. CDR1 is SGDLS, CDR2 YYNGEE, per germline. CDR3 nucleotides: TGTGCCAGCAGCGCCGGTTCAGGGGGCGGTCAAGAGACCCAGTACTTC. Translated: CASSAGSGGGQETQYF.

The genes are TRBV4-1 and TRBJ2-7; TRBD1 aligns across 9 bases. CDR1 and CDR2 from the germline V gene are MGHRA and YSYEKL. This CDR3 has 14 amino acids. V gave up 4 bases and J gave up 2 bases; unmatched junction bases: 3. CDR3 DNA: TGCGCCAGCAGCCTAGGGACAGGGACCTACGAGCAGTACTTC. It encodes CASSLGTGTYEQYF.

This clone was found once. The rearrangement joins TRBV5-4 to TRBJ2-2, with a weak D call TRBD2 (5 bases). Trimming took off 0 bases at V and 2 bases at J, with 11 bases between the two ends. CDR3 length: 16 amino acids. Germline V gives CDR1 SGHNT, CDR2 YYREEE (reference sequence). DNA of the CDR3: TGTGCCAGCAGCTTGGGTCAGGAGGTTAACACCGGGGAGCTGTTTTTT. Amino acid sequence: CASSLGQEVNTGELFF. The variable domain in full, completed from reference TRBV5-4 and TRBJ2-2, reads ETGVTQSPTHLIKTRGQQVTLRCSSQSGHNTVSWYQQALGQGPQFIFQYYREEENGRGNFPPRFSGLQFPNYSSELNVNALELDDSALYLCASSLGQEVNTGELFFGEGSRLTVL.

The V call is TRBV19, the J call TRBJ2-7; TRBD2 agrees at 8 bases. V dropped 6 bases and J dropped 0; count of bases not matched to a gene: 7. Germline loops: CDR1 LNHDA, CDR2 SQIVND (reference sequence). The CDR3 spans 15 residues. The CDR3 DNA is TGTGCCAGTAGGGAAACTAGCGGAGGCTCCTACGAGCAGTACTTC. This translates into CASRETSGGSYEQYF. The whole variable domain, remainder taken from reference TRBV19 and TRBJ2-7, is DGGITQSPKYLFRKEGQNVTLSCEQNLNHDAMYWYRQDPGQGLRLIYYSQIVNDFQKGDIAEGYSVSREKKESFPLTVTSAQKNPTAFYLCASRETSGGSYEQYFGPGTRLTVT.

CDR3 in amino acids: CASSKNRAAKNIQYF. CDR3 nucleotides: TGTGCCAGCAGCAAAAACAGGGCGGCCAAAAACATTCAGTACTTC. This chain uses TRBV2 with TRBJ2-4; tentatively, D is TRBD1 (6 bases). The germline V and J ends were trimmed by 6 bases and 1 base, with 13 bases remaining between them. Germline loops: CDR1 SNHLY, CDR2 FYNNEI. The CDR3 spans 15 residues.

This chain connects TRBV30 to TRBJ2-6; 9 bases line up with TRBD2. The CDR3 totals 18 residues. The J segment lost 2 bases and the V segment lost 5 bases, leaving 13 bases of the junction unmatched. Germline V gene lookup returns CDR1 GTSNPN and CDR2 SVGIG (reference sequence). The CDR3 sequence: CAWLTSGTSLAGANVLTF. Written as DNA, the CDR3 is TGTGCCTGGCTTACCTCCGGGACTAGCTTAGCTGGGGCCAACGTCCTGACTTTC.

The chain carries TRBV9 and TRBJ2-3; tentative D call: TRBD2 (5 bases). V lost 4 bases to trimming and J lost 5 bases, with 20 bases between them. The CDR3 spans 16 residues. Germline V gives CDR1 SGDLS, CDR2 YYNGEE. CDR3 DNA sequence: TGTGCCAGCAGCCACCCTCTCGGCGGCCGGGGAGATACGCAGTATTTT. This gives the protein CASSHPLGGRGDTQYF.

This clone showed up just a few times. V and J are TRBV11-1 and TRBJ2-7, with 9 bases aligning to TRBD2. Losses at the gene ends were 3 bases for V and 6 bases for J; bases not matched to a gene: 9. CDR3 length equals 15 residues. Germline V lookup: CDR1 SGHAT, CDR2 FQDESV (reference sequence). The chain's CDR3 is CASSLDGREGSEQYF. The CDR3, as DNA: TGTGCCAGCAGCTTGGACGGGCGGGAGGGTTCCGAGCAGTACTTC. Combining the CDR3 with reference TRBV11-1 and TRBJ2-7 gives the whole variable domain EAEVAQSPRYKITEKSQAVAFWCDPISGHATLYWYRQILGQGPELLVQFQDESVVDDSQLPKDRFSAERLKGVDSTLKIQPAELGDSAMYLCASSLDGREGSEQYFGPGTRLTVT.

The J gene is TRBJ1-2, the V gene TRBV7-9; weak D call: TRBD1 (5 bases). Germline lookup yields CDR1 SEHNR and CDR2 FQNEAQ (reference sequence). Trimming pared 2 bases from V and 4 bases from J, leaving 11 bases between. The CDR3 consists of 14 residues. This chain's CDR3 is CASSLTGGIYGYTF. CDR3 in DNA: TGTGCCAGCAGCTTAACCGGGGGAATCTATGGCTACACCTTC.

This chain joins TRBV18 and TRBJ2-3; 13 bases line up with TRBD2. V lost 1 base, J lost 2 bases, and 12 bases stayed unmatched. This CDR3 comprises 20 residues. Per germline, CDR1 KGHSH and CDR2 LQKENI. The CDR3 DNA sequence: TGTGCCAGCTCACCACTGCGGACTAGCGGGAGTCGCCGGGTCACAGATACGCAGTATTTT. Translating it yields CASSPLRTSGSRRVTDTQYF.

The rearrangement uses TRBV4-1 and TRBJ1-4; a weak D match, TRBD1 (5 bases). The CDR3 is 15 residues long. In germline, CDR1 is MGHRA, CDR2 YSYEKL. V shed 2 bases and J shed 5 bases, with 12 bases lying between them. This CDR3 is CASSQNRQYNEKLFF. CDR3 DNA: TGCGCCAGCAGCCAAAACCGACAGTACAATGAAAAACTGTTTTTT.

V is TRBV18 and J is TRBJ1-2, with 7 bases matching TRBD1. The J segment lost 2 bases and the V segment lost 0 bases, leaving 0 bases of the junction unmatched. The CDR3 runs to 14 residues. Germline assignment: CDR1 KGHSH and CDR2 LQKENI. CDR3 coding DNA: TGTGCCAGCTCACCACCGACAGGGAACTATGGCTACACCTTC. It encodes CASSPPTGNYGYTF.

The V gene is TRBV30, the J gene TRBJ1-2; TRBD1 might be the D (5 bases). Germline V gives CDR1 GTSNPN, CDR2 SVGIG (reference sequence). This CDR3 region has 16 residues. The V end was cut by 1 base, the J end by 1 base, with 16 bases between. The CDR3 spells CAWSDLSGILNYGYTF. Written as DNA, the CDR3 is TGTGCCTGGAGTGACCTTTCAGGGATCCTTAACTATGGCTACACCTTC. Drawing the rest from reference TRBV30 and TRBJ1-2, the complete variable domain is SQTIHQWPATLVQPVGSPLSLECTVEGTSNPNLYWYRQAAGRGLQLLFYSVGIGQISSEVPQNLSASRPQDRQFILSSKKLLLSDSGFYLCAWSDLSGILNYGYTFGSGTRLTVV.

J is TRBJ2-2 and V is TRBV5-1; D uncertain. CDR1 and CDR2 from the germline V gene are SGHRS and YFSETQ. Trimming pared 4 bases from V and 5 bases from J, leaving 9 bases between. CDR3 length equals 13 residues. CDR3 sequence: CASSPELTGELFF. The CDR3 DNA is TGCGCCAGCAGCCCAGAATTAACCGGGGAGCTGTTTTTT.

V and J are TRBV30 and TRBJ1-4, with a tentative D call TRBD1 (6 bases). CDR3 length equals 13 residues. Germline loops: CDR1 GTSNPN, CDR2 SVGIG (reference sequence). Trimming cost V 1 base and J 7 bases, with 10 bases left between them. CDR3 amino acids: CAWSARGSEKLFF. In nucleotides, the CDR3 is TGTGCCTGGAGTGCCAGGGGCAGTGAAAAACTGTTTTTT.

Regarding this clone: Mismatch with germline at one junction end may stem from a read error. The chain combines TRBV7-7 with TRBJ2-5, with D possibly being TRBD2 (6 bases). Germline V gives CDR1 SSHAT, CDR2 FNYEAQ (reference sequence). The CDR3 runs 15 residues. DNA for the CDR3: TGTGCTAGCAGCGGGCATCAGGGTTCCCGAGAGACCCAGTACTTC. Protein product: CASSGHQGSRETQYF.

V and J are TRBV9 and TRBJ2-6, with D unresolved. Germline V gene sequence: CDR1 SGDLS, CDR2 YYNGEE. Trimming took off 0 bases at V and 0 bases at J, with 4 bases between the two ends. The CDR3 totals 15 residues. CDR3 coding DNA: TGTGCCAGCAGCGTAGGGCCCTCTGGGGCCAACGTCCTGACTTTC. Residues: CASSVGPSGANVLTF. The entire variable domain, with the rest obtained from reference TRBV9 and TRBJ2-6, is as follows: DSGVTQTPKHLITATGQRVTLRCSPRSGDLSVYWYQQSLDQGLQFLIQYYNGEERAKGNILERFSAQQFPDLHSELNLSSLELGDSALYFCASSVGPSGANVLTFGAGSRLTVL.

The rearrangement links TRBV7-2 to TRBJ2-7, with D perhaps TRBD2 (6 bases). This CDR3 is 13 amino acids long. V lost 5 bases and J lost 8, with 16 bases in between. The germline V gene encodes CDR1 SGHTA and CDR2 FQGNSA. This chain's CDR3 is CASSASGVTKQYF. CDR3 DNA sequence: TGTGCCAGCAGCGCTTCGGGGGTCACCAAGCAGTACTTC.

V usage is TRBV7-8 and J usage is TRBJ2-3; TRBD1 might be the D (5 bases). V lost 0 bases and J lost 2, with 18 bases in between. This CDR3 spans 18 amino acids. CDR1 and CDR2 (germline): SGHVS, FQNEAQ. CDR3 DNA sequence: TGTGCCAGCAGCTTAGCGAGACAGTTCTTTGGGGTCACAGATACGCAGTATTTT. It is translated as CASSLARQFFGVTDTQYF.

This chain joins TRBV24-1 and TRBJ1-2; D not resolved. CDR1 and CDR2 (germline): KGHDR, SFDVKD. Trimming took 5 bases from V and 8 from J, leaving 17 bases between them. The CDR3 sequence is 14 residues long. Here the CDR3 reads CATSGPDGVRGYTF. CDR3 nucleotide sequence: TGTGCCACCAGTGGTCCGGACGGGGTCCGGGGCTACACCTTC.

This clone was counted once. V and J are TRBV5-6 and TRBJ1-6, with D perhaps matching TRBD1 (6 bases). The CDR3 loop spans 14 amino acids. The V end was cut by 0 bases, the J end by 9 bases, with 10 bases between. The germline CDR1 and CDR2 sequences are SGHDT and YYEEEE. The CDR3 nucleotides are TGTGCCAGCAGCTTGGAACAGGGCATTTCACCCCTCCACTTT. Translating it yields CASSLEQGISPLHF.

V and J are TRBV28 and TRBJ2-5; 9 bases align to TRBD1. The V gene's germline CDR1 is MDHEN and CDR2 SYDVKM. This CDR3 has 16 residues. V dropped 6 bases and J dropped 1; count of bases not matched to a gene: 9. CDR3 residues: CASSLRTGAGQETQYF. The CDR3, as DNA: TGTGCCAGCAGCCTCCGGACAGGGGCAGGCCAAGAGACCCAGTACTTC.

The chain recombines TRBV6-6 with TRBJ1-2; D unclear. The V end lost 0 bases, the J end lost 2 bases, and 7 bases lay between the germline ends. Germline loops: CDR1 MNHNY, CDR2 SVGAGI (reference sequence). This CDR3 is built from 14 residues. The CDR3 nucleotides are TGTGCCAGCAGTTACTCCGAGGCCAACTATGGCTACACCTTC. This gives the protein CASSYSEANYGYTF.

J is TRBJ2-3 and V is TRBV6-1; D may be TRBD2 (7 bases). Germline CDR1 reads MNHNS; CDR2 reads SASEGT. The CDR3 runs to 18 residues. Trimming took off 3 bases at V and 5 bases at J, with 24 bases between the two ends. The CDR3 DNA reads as TGTGCCAGCAGTGACAACGCTCTGGTGGGGGGGCAAGAAGATACGCAGTATTTT. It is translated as CASSDNALVGGQEDTQYF.

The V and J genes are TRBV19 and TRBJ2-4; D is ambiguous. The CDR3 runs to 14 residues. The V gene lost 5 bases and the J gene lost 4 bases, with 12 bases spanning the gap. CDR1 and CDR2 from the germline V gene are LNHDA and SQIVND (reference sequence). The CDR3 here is CASSPRGQKNIQYF. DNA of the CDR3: TGTGCCAGTAGTCCGCGAGGTCAGAAAAACATTCAGTACTTC.

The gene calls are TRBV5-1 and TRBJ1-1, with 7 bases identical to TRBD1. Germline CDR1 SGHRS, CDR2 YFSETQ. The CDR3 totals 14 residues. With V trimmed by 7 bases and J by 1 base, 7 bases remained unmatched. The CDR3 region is CASQRQGRNTEAFF. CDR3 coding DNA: TGCGCCAGCCAACGACAGGGAAGGAACACTGAAGCTTTCTTT.

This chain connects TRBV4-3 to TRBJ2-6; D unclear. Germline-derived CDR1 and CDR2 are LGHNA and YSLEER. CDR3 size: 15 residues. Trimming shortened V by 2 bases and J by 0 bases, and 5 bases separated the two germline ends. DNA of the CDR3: TGCGCCAGCAGCCAATCAGGCTCTGGGGCCAACGTCCTGACTTTC. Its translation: CASSQSGSGANVLTF.